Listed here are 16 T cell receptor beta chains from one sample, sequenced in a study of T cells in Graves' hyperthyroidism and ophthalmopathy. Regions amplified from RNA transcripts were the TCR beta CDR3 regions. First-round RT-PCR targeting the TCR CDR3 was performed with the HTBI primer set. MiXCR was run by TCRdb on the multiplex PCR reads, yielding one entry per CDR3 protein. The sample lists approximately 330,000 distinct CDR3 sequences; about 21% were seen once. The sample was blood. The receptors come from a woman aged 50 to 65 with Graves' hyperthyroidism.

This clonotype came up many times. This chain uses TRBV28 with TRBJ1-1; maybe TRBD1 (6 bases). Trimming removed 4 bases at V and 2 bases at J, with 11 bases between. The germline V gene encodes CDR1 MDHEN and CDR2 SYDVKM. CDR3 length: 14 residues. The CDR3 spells CASSSGHLNTEAFF. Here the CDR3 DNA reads TGTGCCAGCAGTTCGGGACACTTAAACACTGAAGCTTTCTTT.

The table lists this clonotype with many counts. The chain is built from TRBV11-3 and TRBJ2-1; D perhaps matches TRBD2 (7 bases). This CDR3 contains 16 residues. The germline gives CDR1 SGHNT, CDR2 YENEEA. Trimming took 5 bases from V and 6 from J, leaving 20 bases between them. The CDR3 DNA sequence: TGTGCCAGCAGCGACGTAGTTGGGGGGGCGGGCAATGAGCAGTTCTTC. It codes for CASSDVVGGAGNEQFF.

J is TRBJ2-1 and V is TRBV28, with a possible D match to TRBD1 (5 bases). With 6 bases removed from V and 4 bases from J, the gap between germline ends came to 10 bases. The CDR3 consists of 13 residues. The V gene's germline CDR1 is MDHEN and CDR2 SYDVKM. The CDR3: CASRGRGYNEQFF. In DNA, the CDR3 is TGTGCCAGCAGGGGGCGAGGTTACAATGAGCAGTTCTTC. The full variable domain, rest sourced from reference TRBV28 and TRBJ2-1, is DVKVTQSSRYLVKRTGEKVFLECVQDMDHENMFWYRQDPGLGLRLIYFSYDVKMKEKGDIPEGYSVSREKKERFSLILESASTNQTSMYLCASRGRGYNEQFFGPGTRLTVL.

The CDR3 DNA follows: TGTGCCAGCAGCTTAGCAAACGTGGGGTCCTCCTACAATGAGCAGTTCTTC. As protein: CASSLANVGSSYNEQFF. This chain joins TRBV7-9 and TRBJ2-1, with D unresolved. Deletions cut 0 bases from V and 0 bases from J, with 12 bases between. CDR3 length: 17 amino acids. Germline V gene lookup returns CDR1 SEHNR and CDR2 FQNEAQ (reference sequence). Full variable domain (outside the CDR3, taken from reference TRBV7-9 and TRBJ2-1): DTGVSQNPRHKITKRGQNVTFRCDPISEHNRLYWYRQTLGQGPEFLTYFQNEAQLEKSRLLSDRFSAERPKGSFSTLEIQRTEQGDSAMYLCASSLANVGSSYNEQFFGPGTRLTVL.

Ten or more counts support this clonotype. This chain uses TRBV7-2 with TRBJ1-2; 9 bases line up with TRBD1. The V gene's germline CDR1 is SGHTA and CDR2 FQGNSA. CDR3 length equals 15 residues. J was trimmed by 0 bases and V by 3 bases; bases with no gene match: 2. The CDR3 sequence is CASSFYRGPNYGYTF. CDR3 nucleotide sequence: TGTGCCAGCAGCTTCTACAGGGGGCCTAACTATGGCTACACCTTC.

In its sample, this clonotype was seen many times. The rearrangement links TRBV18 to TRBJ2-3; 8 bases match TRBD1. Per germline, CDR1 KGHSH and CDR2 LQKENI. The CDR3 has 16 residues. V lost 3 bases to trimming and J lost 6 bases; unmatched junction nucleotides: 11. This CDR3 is CASSPTAGQAGDTQYF. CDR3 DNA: TGTGCCAGCTCACCGACCGCGGGACAGGCAGGCGATACGCAGTATTTT.

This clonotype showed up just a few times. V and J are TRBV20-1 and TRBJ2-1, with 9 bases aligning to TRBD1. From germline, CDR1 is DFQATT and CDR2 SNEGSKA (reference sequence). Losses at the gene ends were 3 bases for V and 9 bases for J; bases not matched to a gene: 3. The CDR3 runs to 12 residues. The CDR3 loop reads CSARGQGVEQFF. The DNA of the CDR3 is TGCAGTGCTAGGGGACAGGGTGTTGAGCAGTTCTTC.

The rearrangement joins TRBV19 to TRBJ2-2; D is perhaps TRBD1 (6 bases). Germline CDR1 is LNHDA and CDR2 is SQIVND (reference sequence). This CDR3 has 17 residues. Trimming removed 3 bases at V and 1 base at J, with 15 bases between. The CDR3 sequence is CASSIGYRVLNTGELFF. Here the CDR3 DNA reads TGTGCCAGTAGTATCGGTTACAGGGTTCTGAACACCGGGGAGCTGTTTTTT.

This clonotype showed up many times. CDR3 loop: CASSQGNAYEQYF. CDR3 sequence (DNA): TGTGCCAGCAGCCAAGGTAACGCCTACGAGCAGTACTTC. The chain combines TRBV3-1 with TRBJ2-7; D unresolved. This CDR3 contains 13 residues. Germline-derived CDR1 and CDR2 are LGHDT and YNNKEL (reference sequence). The germline V and J ends were trimmed by 1 base and 2 bases, with 6 bases remaining between them.

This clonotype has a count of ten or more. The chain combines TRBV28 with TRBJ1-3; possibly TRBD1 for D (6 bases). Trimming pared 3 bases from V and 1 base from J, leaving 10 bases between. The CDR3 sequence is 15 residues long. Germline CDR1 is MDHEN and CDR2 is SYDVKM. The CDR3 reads CASSFFRGSGNTIYF. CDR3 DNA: TGTGCCAGCAGTTTTTTCAGGGGATCTGGAAACACCATATATTTT.

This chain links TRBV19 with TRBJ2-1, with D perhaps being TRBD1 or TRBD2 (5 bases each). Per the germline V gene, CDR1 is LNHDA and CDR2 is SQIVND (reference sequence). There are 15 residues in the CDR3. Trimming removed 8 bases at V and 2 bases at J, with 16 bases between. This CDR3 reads CASPLRQGAYNEQFF. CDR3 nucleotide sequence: TGTGCCAGTCCACTCAGGCAGGGAGCCTACAATGAGCAGTTCTTC.

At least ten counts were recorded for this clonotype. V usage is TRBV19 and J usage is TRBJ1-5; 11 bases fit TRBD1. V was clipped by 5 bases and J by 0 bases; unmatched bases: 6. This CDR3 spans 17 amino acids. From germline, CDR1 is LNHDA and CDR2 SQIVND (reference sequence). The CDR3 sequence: CASSGEGTGGSNQPQHF. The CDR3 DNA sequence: TGTGCCAGTAGTGGGGAAGGGACAGGGGGTAGCAATCAGCCCCAGCATTTT.

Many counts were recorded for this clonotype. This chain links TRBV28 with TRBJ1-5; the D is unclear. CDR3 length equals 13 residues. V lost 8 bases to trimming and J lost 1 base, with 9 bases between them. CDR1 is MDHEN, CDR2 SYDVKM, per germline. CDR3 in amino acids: CASGLLSNQPQHF. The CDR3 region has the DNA TGTGCCAGCGGCCTCTTGAGCAATCAGCCCCAGCATTTT.

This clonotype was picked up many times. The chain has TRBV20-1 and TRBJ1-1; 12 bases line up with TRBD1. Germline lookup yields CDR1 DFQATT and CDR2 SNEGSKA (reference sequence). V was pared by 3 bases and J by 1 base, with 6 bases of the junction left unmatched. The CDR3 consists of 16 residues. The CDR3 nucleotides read TGCAGTGCTAGTCTCGGGACAGGGGGCTGGAACACTGAAGCTTTCTTT. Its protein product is CSASLGTGGWNTEAFF.

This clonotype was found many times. The CDR3 protein is CASSDRGGSNQPQHF. In DNA form, the CDR3 reads TGTGCCAGCAGTGACAGGGGTGGGAGCAATCAGCCCCAGCATTTT. The chain carries TRBV2 and TRBJ1-5; perhaps TRBD1 as D (6 bases). V was trimmed by 3 bases and J by 1 base, leaving 10 bases between them. In germline, CDR1 is SNHLY, CDR2 FYNNEI. This CDR3 contains 15 residues.

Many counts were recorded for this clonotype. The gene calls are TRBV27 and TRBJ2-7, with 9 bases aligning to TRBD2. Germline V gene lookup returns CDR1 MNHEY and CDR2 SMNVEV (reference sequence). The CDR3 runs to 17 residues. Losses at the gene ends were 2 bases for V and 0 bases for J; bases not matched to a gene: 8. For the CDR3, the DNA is TGTGCCAGCAGTTTAGGGGGAGGTAGCGGGAGCTCCTACGAGCAGTACTTC. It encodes CASSLGGGSGSSYEQYF.